Listed below are T cell receptor beta chains from one sample, sequenced in a study of CD8+ T cells in alopecia areata. Sequencing used immunoSEQ multiplex PCR; TCRdb keeps in-frame clones, though not all of them. The data hold about 220,000 clones, with 50% to 70% observed a single time. The source material was CD4+ T cells sorted from blood, sampled at week 4, from a patient treated with tofacitinib. All receptors derive from a human donor with alopecia areata. The CDR3 runs from the conserved cysteine through the conserved F or W. The order of the fields is clone size, V gene, D gene, J gene, CDR3 protein, CDR3 DNA. D genes are given only for firm matches. Clone size appears in some rows only: once, few, many, or a class for an expanded clone.

size: -; V: TRBV11-2; D: -; J: TRBJ1-2; CDR3: CASSLDLGTGGYTF; DNA: TGTGCCAGCAGCTTAGACCTCGGGACGGGCGGCTACACCTTC
size: -; V: TRBV29-1; D: -; J: TRBJ2-7; CDR3: CSVLGGRTVNEQYF; DNA: TGCAGCGTTCTCGGGGGGCGGACAGTTAACGAGCAGTACTTC
size: -; V: TRBV2; D: -; J: TRBJ2-2; CDR3: CASSTGSGELFF; DNA: TGTGCCAGCAGTACAGGGTCCGGGGAGCTGTTTTTT
size: -; V: TRBV5-1; D: TRBD1; J: TRBJ1-6; CDR3: CASSRIPQGDNSPLHF; DNA: TGCGCCAGCAGCCGGATACCGCAGGGGGATAATTCACCCCTCCACTTT
size: -; V: TRBV30; D: -; J: TRBJ2-2; CDR3: CAWSVYNTGELFF; DNA: TGTGCCTGGAGTGTGTACAACACCGGGGAGCTGTTTTTT
size: -; V: TRBV9; D: TRBD2; J: TRBJ2-3; CDR3: CASSVGGGAWDTQYF; DNA: TGTGCCAGCAGCGTAGGCGGGGGGGCGTGGGATACGCAGTATTTT
size: -; V: TRBV5-1; D: -; J: TRBJ1-2; CDR3: CASSSPFEREGYTF; DNA: TGCGCCAGCAGCTCCCCGTTCGAAAGGGAAGGCTACACCTTC
size: -; V: TRBV4-3; D: -; J: TRBJ1-5; CDR3: CASSQEDGVQPQHF; DNA: TGCGCCAGCAGCCAAGAGGACGGGGTTCAGCCCCAGCATTTT
size: few; V: TRBV27; D: -; J: TRBJ1-6; CDR3: CASSTTSVYNSPLHF; DNA: TGTGCCAGCAGTACCACATCCGTCTATAATTCACCCCTCCACTTT
size: -; V: TRBV29-1; D: TRBD1; J: TRBJ1-4; CDR3: CSVGDDRGYEKLFF; DNA: TGCAGCGTTGGAGACGACAGGGGCTATGAAAAACTGTTTTTT
size: -; V: TRBV2; D: -; J: TRBJ1-6; CDR3: CASSAGADNSPLHF; DNA: TGTGCCAGCAGTGCGGGGGCGGATAATTCACCCCTCCACTTT
size: few; V: TRBV7-2; D: -; J: TRBJ2-2; CDR3: CASRQGQTVGELFF; DNA: TGTGCCAGCAGACAGGGACAAACGGTGGGGGAGCTGTTTTTT
size: -; V: TRBV9; D: -; J: TRBJ1-6; CDR3: CASSEDFNLNSPLHF; DNA: TGTGCCAGCAGCGAGGACTTTAACCTAAATTCACCCCTCCACTTT
size: many; V: TRBV10-3; D: TRBD2; J: TRBJ2-7; CDR3: CAISEGLAGYEQYF; DNA: TGTGCCATCAGTGAGGGACTAGCGGGGTACGAGCAGTACTTC
size: few; V: TRBV7-9; D: TRBD2; J: TRBJ2-1; CDR3: CASSPSGGSNNEQFF; DNA: TGTGCCAGCAGCCCTAGCGGGGGATCCAACAATGAGCAGTTCTTC
size: -; V: TRBV5-6; D: TRBD1; J: TRBJ1-6; CDR3: CASSLFGGTADYNSPLHF; DNA: TGTGCCAGCAGCTTGTTTGGAGGGACAGCGGATTATAATTCACCCCTCCACTTT
size: -; V: TRBV6-5; D: -; J: TRBJ2-5; CDR3: CASRSLSETQYF; DNA: TGTGCCAGCAGGTCCCTTTCGGAGACCCAGTACTTC
size: few; V: TRBV23-1; D: -; J: TRBJ1-5; CDR3: CASSQSTRLGNQPQHF; DNA: TGCGCCAGCAGTCAATCGACCCGGCTTGGGAATCAGCCCCAGCATTTT
size: -; V: TRBV2; D: -; J: TRBJ1-1; CDR3: CASSARRQNTEAFF; DNA: TGTGCCAGCAGTGCGCGACGACAGAACACTGAAGCTTTCTTT
size: few; V: TRBV15; D: TRBD1; J: TRBJ1-1; CDR3: CATSRDRGLSTEAFF; DNA: TGTGCCACCAGCAGAGATAGGGGGCTGAGCACTGAAGCTTTCTTT
size: few; V: TRBV30; D: -; J: TRBJ2-3; CDR3: CAWSQSTDTQYF; DNA: TGTGCCTGGAGTCAAAGCACAGATACGCAGTATTTT
size: -; V: TRBV23-1; D: -; J: TRBJ2-7; CDR3: CAGNREEDEQYF; DNA: TGCGCCGGGAACAGGGAAGAAGACGAGCAGTACTTC
size: few; V: TRBV5-1; D: TRBD1; J: TRBJ1-6; CDR3: CASSPGQYDSPLHF; DNA: TGCGCCAGCAGCCCGGGACAGTATGATTCACCCCTCCACTTT
size: -; V: TRBV2; D: -; J: TRBJ1-6; CDR3: CASRTQVEVSPLHF; DNA: TGTGCCAGCCGGACCCAGGTTGAAGTGTCACCCCTCCACTTT
size: few; V: TRBV25-1; D: -; J: TRBJ1-2; CDR3: CASSEGTGAGVYGYTF; DNA: TGTGCCAGCAGTGAAGGTACGGGGGCCGGGGTCTATGGCTACACCTTC
size: -; V: TRBV4-3; D: -; J: TRBJ2-1; CDR3: CASSQDWQGSYNEQFF; DNA: TGCGCCAGCAGCCAAGATTGGCAGGGTTCCTACAATGAGCAGTTCTTC
size: -; V: TRBV4-2; D: -; J: TRBJ1-5; CDR3: CASSLETGSNQPQHF; DNA: TGTGCCAGCAGCCTCGAGACAGGAAGCAATCAGCCCCAGCATTTT
size: few; V: TRBV14; D: -; J: TRBJ2-5; CDR3: CASSEPGLETQYF; DNA: TGTGCCAGCAGCGAGCCAGGGCTCGAGACCCAGTACTTC